These T cell receptor beta chains were read from a single sample in a study of cytomegalovirus exposure and HLA in healthy donors. Only in-frame clones appear in the TCRdb table, and some are missing; sequencing was by immunoSEQ multiplex PCR. The table includes around 120,000 clones, approximately 15% detected once. The sample consisted of PBMCs. All receptors derive from a woman younger than 30 in good health and CMV-seronegative. The conserved cysteine and the conserved F or W are not part of the CDR3 here.

V gene,J gene,CDR3 protein
TRBV9,TRBJ2-7,ASNPTGTPYEQY
TRBV2,TRBJ1-2,ASNLDRGPGYT
TRBV5-4,TRBJ2-5,ATLQGGGYQETQY
TRBV6-6,TRBJ1-5,ASTRVDNQPQH
TRBV27,TRBJ1-6,ASSYGRQVRNSPLH
TRBV28,TRBJ2-5,ASSREPERY
TRBV19,TRBJ1-1,ASSTPPQGTSTEAF
TRBV28,TRBJ1-1,ASSLDSSEAF
TRBV11-2,TRBJ2-7,ASSFLQGGPYEQY
TRBV2,TRBJ2-6,ASRLGDRGRRGANVLT
TRBV25-1,TRBJ1-1,ASSESGQGAPEAF
TRBV2,TRBJ1-4,ASRVGTNEKLF
TRBV25-1,TRBJ2-7,ASSVGDKNSYEQY
TRBV7-9,TRBJ2-2,ASSLSGANTGELF
TRBV6-5,TRBJ2-7,ASSAGDLRYEQY
TRBV7-2,TRBJ2-5,ASSSSTQGKVETQY
TRBV7-9,TRBJ2-1,ASSLSGTSGRARNEQF
TRBV7-9,TRBJ2-2,ASSPSFGGTGTGELF
TRBV28,TRBJ2-7,AAGLVVEQY
TRBV11-3,TRBJ2-1,ASSYLGQGDYNEQF
TRBV9,TRBJ2-7,ASSVEGFGQSYEQY
TRBV5-1,TRBJ2-7,ASSLDGRSNEQY
TRBV4-1,TRBJ2-7,ASSHQINYEQY
TRBV28,TRBJ1-1,ASSPPGGGGNTEAF
TRBV18,TRBJ2-7,ASSPESVEQY
TRBV29-1,TRBJ2-7,SGIQGNYEQY